This T cell receptor (beta chain) derives from a study of T cells expressing NK-cell markers. In the study overall: Seven HCMV-seropositive donors and one seronegative donor made up the eight sequenced donors.

For each CDR3 protein, TCRdb gives one entry from its re-call of the 5' RACE reads, without DNA. The table lists under 600,000 distinct CDR3 sequences. The CDR3 extends over 14 amino acids. Germline CDR1 reads MGHRA; CDR2 reads YSYEKL. Findings and limits, study-wide: Researchers report these clonotypes also headed the CD3+CD56-NKG2C+ fraction in a handful of donors.

Regarding this clonotype: What it binds is not known.

Sequenced input: blood T cells: a sorted CD56 or NKG2C T cell subset, CD4+ or CD8+ T cells, or bulk PBMC T cells (not recorded which). The receptor comes from a woman aged 45 to 65 in good health. The V and J genes are TRBV4-1 and TRBJ1-2; TCRdb outputs TRBD1, but without DNA this stays unchecked. CDR3 protein: CASSQGDRNYGYTF.